The 32 T cell receptor beta chains listed next were all sequenced from one sample in a study of neoadjuvant anti-PD-1 for oral cavity cancer. Sequencing was performed with immunoSEQ multiplex PCR; in TCRdb, only in-frame clones are kept and a portion is missing. In the table there are fewer than 15,000 clones, about 70% of which are singletons. Indicated time point: after neoadjuvant nivolumab, at surgical resection. The sequencing here drew on PBMCs, taken after nivolumab (anti-PD-1) treatment. The receptors originated from a person aged 35-79 years with oral cavity squamous cell carcinoma.

This clone was counted once. The chain is built from TRBV27 and TRBJ2-4; no clear D gene. The V gene lost 6 bases and the J gene lost 0 bases, with 9 bases spanning the gap. Per the germline V gene, CDR1 is MNHEY and CDR2 is SMNVEV (reference sequence). The CDR3 is 14 residues long. This chain's CDR3 is CASSPRLAKNIQYF. The CDR3 bases are TGTGCCAGCAGCCCCCGACTAGCCAAAAACATTCAGTACTTC.

V is TRBV6-5 and J is TRBJ2-7, with D perhaps TRBD1 (5 bases). This CDR3 has 14 residues. The germline CDR1 and CDR2 sequences are MNHEY and SVGAGI. Trimming removed 5 bases from V and 3 bases from J, with 14 bases in between. In nucleotides, the CDR3 is TGTGCCAGCAGTCAGACAGCGTTGGGCTACGAGCAGTACTTC. Its protein is CASSQTALGYEQYF.

The rearrangement links TRBV7-9 to TRBJ2-4, with 7 bases fitting TRBD1. Germline V gene lookup returns CDR1 SEHNR and CDR2 FQNEAQ (reference sequence). Germline trimming cut 1 base from V and 6 bases from J; bases unmatched to any gene: 0. This CDR3 has 13 amino acids. CDR3 amino acids: CASSLGDRNIQYF. As DNA, the CDR3 is TGTGCCAGCAGCTTAGGGGACAGAAACATTCAGTACTTC.

V usage is TRBV5-1 and J usage is TRBJ2-2, with a possible D match to TRBD1 (6 bases). From germline, CDR1 is SGHRS and CDR2 YFSETQ. There are 16 residues in the CDR3. V was pared by 2 bases and J by 2 bases, with 13 bases between. Here the CDR3 reads CASSLQGTPNTGELFF. The CDR3 nucleotides read TGCGCCAGCAGCTTACAGGGAACCCCTAACACCGGGGAGCTGTTTTTT.

This chain links TRBV11-2 with TRBJ2-7, with 9 bases aligning to TRBD1. J lost 4 bases, V lost 4 bases, and 20 bases had no gene match. Germline loops: CDR1 SGHAT, CDR2 FQNNGV. The CDR3 is 19 residues long. DNA of the CDR3: TGTGCCAGCAGCTCCCCTGCGTATGGTGACGGGACAGGGTTTTACGAGCAGTACTTC. The encoded protein is CASSSPAYGDGTGFYEQYF.

The V gene is TRBV5-4, the J gene TRBJ2-5, with 8 bases that match TRBD2. There are 16 residues in the CDR3. Unmatched junction bases numbered 13, after V lost 4 bases and J lost 5 bases. CDR1 and CDR2 (germline): SGHNT, YYREEE (reference sequence). In nucleotides, the CDR3 is TGTGCCAGCAGCCGTGAACCGGGACTAGGAGGGGAGACCCAGTACTTC. Translated: CASSREPGLGGETQYF.

The chain recombines TRBV10-1 with TRBJ2-1; TRBD1 agrees at 9 bases. The CDR3 contains 14 residues. Trimming at V came to 3 bases and at J to 8 bases, leaving 5 bases not matched to a gene. Germline V CDR1 and CDR2: WNHNN, SYGVQD (reference sequence). CDR3 residues: CASSDRTGAHEQFF. CDR3 DNA: TGCGCCAGCAGTGACCGGACAGGGGCCCATGAGCAGTTCTTC.

The V and J genes are TRBV5-1 and TRBJ2-3; no definite D call. V was clipped by 2 bases and J by 2 bases, with 9 bases between them. Germline V CDR1 and CDR2: SGHRS, YFSETQ. The CDR3 loop spans 14 amino acids. The CDR3 region has the DNA TGCGCCAGCAGCTTAGGCGGATTCACAGATACGCAGTATTTT. Translating gives CASSLGGFTDTQYF.

Remarks on this clone: A read error may account for a junction end that differs from germline. V usage is TRBV29-1 and J usage is TRBJ2-7, with 8 bases lining up with TRBD1. The CDR3 runs 12 residues. Germline V gene sequence: CDR1 SQVTM, CDR2 ANQGSEA. This CDR3 reads CSVEGQGYEQYF. Here the CDR3 DNA reads TGCAGCGTAGAAGGACAGGGCTACGAGCAGTACTTC.

This chain joins TRBV5-1 and TRBJ2-7, with D possibly being TRBD1 (5 bases). This CDR3 contains 15 residues. With 2 bases removed from V and 5 bases from J, the gap between germline ends came to 17 bases. Germline V lookup: CDR1 SGHRS, CDR2 YFSETQ. The CDR3 DNA reads TGCGCCAGCAGCTTTGACAGCCTTATAAGTAACGAGCAGTACTTC. Translated: CASSFDSLISNEQYF.

The chain joins TRBV7-2 to TRBJ2-3; the D gene is possibly TRBD1 (6 bases). The CDR3 consists of 13 residues. Per the germline V gene, CDR1 is SGHTA and CDR2 is FQGNSA. With 4 bases removed from V and 6 bases from J, the gap between germline ends came to 11 bases. CDR3 region: CASSSQGSDTQYF. The CDR3 coding sequence is TGTGCCAGCAGCTCACAGGGATCCGATACGCAGTATTTT.

The J gene is TRBJ2-3, the V gene TRBV9, with TRBD1 matching 7 bases. The CDR3 loop spans 15 amino acids. CDR1 and CDR2 (germline): SGDLS, YYNGEE. The junction had 5 bases not matched to a gene; V was cut back by 0 bases and J by 4 bases. CDR3 region: CASSVAIQGADTQYF. The CDR3 DNA follows: TGTGCCAGCAGCGTAGCTATTCAGGGGGCAGATACGCAGTATTTT. The full variable domain, with the rest looked up from reference TRBV9 and TRBJ2-3, is DSGVTQTPKHLITATGQRVTLRCSPRSGDLSVYWYQQSLDQGLQFLIQYYNGEERAKGNILERFSAQQFPDLHSELNLSSLELGDSALYFCASSVAIQGADTQYFGPGTRLTVL.

As for this clone: This is likely a read error, given that the CDR3 carries no conserved phenylalanine or tryptophan at its end. This chain joins TRBV6-5 and TRBJ1-1; no clear D gene. Deletions cut 0 bases from V and 5 bases from J, with 13 bases between. CDR3 length equals 15 residues. Germline loops: CDR1 MNHEY, CDR2 SVGAGI. CDR3 DNA sequence: TGTGCCAGCAGTTACTCGAAGTGGAGAGTAACTGAAGCTTTCCTT. Translation gives CASSYSKWRVTEAFL.

The sample holds a few counts of this clone. The chain recombines TRBV10-2 with TRBJ2-2, with a possible D match to TRBD2 (7 bases). Germline loops: CDR1 WSHSY, CDR2 SAAADI. V lost 5 bases, J lost 3 bases, and 16 bases lay in between. The CDR3 has 16 amino acids. CDR3 nucleotides: TGCGCCAGCAGTCCGGGCGGCGGGGGCGACACCGGGGAGCTGTTTTTT. This codes for CASSPGGGGDTGELFF.

This clone occurred a few times. As DNA, the CDR3 is TGTGCCAGCGGTCGACACGGGGGCTCTGGGGCCAACGTCCTGACTTTC. It specifies CASGRHGGSGANVLTF. The V gene is TRBV27, the J gene TRBJ2-6; a weak D match, TRBD2 (6 bases). CDR3 length equals 16 residues. Trimming removed 8 bases from V and 0 bases from J, with 14 bases in between. Germline assignment: CDR1 MNHEY and CDR2 SMNVEV (reference sequence).

The V and J genes are TRBV6-6 and TRBJ2-7; TRBD1 is a possible D gene (7 bases). V lost 8 bases, J lost 0 bases, and 14 bases lay in between. Looked up from germline, CDR1 is MNHNY and CDR2 is SVGAGI (reference sequence). This CDR3 is 14 amino acids long. The CDR3 DNA sequence: TGTGCCAGCGGCGGGACAGAGTCCTCCTACGAGCAGTACTTC. This codes for CASGGTESSYEQYF.

The chain couples TRBV2 to TRBJ2-3, with 11 nucleotides matching TRBD2. Trimming took 3 bases from V and 4 from J; bases not matched to a gene: 6. CDR3 size: 16 residues. Germline values: CDR1 SNHLY, CDR2 FYNNEI. The CDR3 DNA sequence: TGTGCCAGCAGTGATGGTAGCGGGAGGGCCGCAGATACGCAGTATTTT. Translated, it gives CASSDGSGRAADTQYF.

V gene TRBV25-1 combines with J gene TRBJ2-7, with a possible D match to TRBD2 (6 bases). This CDR3 contains 13 residues. V was shortened by 8 bases and J by 0 bases, with 11 bases between the two germline ends. From germline, CDR1 is MGHDK and CDR2 SYGVNS. CDR3 protein: CASSGLTSYEQYF. The CDR3 DNA is TGTGCCAGCTCGGGACTCACCTCCTACGAGCAGTACTTC.

The rearrangement joins TRBV6-6 to TRBJ2-7; tentative D call: TRBD1 (7 bases). Germline V gene data show CDR1 as MNHNY and CDR2 as SVGAGI (reference sequence). This CDR3 is built from 15 residues. V gave up 5 bases and J gave up 5 bases, with 19 bases separating them. CDR3 DNA sequence: TGTGCCAGCAGTCCCCCCTTGGGCAGGGGGGACGAGCAGTACTTC. As protein: CASSPPLGRGDEQYF.

V and J are TRBV6-5 and TRBJ2-7; unclear D gene. Trimming cost V 6 bases and J 2 bases, with 8 bases left between them. The CDR3 runs to 12 residues. CDR1 MNHEY and CDR2 SVGAGI come from the germline V gene. In nucleotides, the CDR3 is TGTGCCAGCAGCTCTTTTACCTACGAGCAGTACTTC. As protein: CASSSFTYEQYF.

The chain uses TRBV6-1 and TRBJ2-7, with D unclear. The CDR3 loop spans 16 amino acids. With 2 bases removed from V and 1 base from J, the gap between germline ends came to 15 bases. The germline CDR1 and CDR2 sequences are MNHNS and SASEGT. In nucleotides, the CDR3 is TGTGCCAGCAGTGAACCCCTGGGTGGCAGGTCCTACGAGCAGTACTTC. This translates into CASSEPLGGRSYEQYF.

This clone was counted once. The genes are TRBV11-2 and TRBJ2-5; perhaps TRBD2 as D (6 bases). CDR1 and CDR2 (germline): SGHAT, FQNNGV. The CDR3 runs 15 residues. V was clipped by 5 bases and J by 3 bases, with 16 bases between them. CDR3 sequence reads: CASSPRRGTEETQYF. DNA for the CDR3: TGTGCCAGCAGCCCCCGCCGGGGGACCGAAGAGACCCAGTACTTC.

This clone came up a few times. The chain joins TRBV6-6 to TRBJ1-3; D is undetermined. Deletions cut 5 bases from V and 0 bases from J, with 5 bases between. CDR1 and CDR2 (germline): MNHNY, SVGAGI (reference sequence). This CDR3 has 13 amino acids. The CDR3 reads CASSTSSGNTIYF. The CDR3 coding sequence is TGTGCCAGCAGTACGAGCTCTGGAAACACCATATATTTT.

The rearrangement joins TRBV5-1 to TRBJ2-7; 7 bases align to TRBD2. The V gene's germline CDR1 is SGHRS and CDR2 YFSETQ. The J segment lost 6 bases and the V segment lost 0 bases, leaving 9 bases of the junction unmatched. CDR3 size: 15 residues. The CDR3 spells CASSLDGREGREQYF. The CDR3 nucleotides are TGCGCCAGCAGCTTGGACGGCAGGGAGGGCCGCGAGCAGTACTTC. The variable domain in full, with the rest retrieved from reference TRBV5-1 and TRBJ2-7, is KAGVTQTPRYLIKTRGQQVTLSCSPISGHRSVSWYQQTPGQGLQFLFEYFSETQRNKGNFPGRFSGRQFSNSRSEMNVSTLELGDSALYLCASSLDGREGREQYFGPGTRLTVT.

This chain connects TRBV5-1 to TRBJ2-7; D gene unclear. Trimming took off 4 bases at V and 2 bases at J, with 7 bases between the two ends. Per the germline V gene, CDR1 is SGHRS and CDR2 is YFSETQ. The CDR3 consists of 12 residues. The CDR3: CASSKYAYEQYF. CDR3 DNA: TGCGCCAGCAGCAAGTACGCCTACGAGCAGTACTTC.

This clone was observed a handful of times. The gene calls are TRBV9 and TRBJ2-2, with D unresolved. Germline lookup yields CDR1 SGDLS and CDR2 YYNGEE. V lost 0 bases, J lost 8 bases, and 8 bases lay in between. The CDR3 is made up of 13 amino acids. As DNA, the CDR3 is TGTGCCAGCAGCGTAGGGTGGGTAGGGGAGCTGTTTTTT. It specifies CASSVGWVGELFF.

The chain has TRBV9 and TRBJ2-7, with 8 bases fitting TRBD2. The CDR3 length is 14 residues. The ends lost 3 bases at V and 6 bases at J; junction bases unmatched: 8. Germline-derived CDR1 and CDR2 are SGDLS and YYNGEE. The CDR3 loop reads CASSGTLAEGEQYF. The CDR3 region has the DNA TGTGCCAGCAGCGGGACACTAGCGGAGGGCGAGCAGTACTTC.

The rearrangement uses TRBV5-1 and TRBJ1-4; D call uncertain. The CDR3 loop spans 15 amino acids. Germline CDR1 and CDR2: SGHRS and YFSETQ. With 4 bases removed from V and 0 bases from J, the gap between germline ends came to 10 bases. The CDR3 region is CASSQNSATNEKLFF. DNA of the CDR3: TGCGCCAGCAGCCAGAACAGTGCAACTAATGAAAAACTGTTTTTT.

CDR3: CAISESGGLGNEKLFF. CDR3 sequence (DNA): TGTGCCATCAGTGAGTCGGGGGGACTAGGGAATGAAAAACTGTTTTTT. The V call is TRBV10-3, the J call TRBJ1-4; a possible D gene is TRBD1 (5 bases). Germline assignment: CDR1 ENHRY and CDR2 SYGVKD. The CDR3 has 16 residues. The V and J ends lost 0 bases and 5 bases respectively, with 13 bases between them.

This chain links TRBV28 with TRBJ2-7, with a possible D match to TRBD1 (5 bases). Germline values: CDR1 MDHEN, CDR2 SYDVKM. V lost 2 bases and J lost 3, with 11 bases in between. The CDR3 sequence is 14 residues long. CDR3 in DNA: TGTGCCAGCAGTTTAAGCAGGGTGATCTACGAGCAGTACTTC. Translated: CASSLSRVIYEQYF.

This clone was detected a few times. The CDR3 nucleotides are TGTGCCAGCAGCTTATCCGCGACAGGGGACGCTCAGCCCCAGCATTTT. Amino acids: CASSLSATGDAQPQHF. The chain joins TRBV7-9 to TRBJ1-5, with 8 bases that match TRBD1. This CDR3 contains 16 residues. Germline lookup yields CDR1 SEHNR and CDR2 FQNEAQ (reference sequence). The V segment lost 2 bases and the J segment 6 bases; nucleotides outside the gene matches: 9.

The chain couples TRBV7-6 to TRBJ2-3; tentatively, D is TRBD2 (6 bases). Germline V gene sequence: CDR1 SGHVS, CDR2 FNYEAQ. V lost 3 bases to trimming and J lost 3 bases, with 19 bases between them. This CDR3 comprises 17 residues. In DNA, the CDR3 is TGTGCCAGCAGCTTGGTTTATCTGGCTAGCGAGACAGATACGCAGTATTTT. This codes for CASSLVYLASETDTQYF. The full variable domain, its missing parts supplied by reference TRBV7-6 and TRBJ2-3, is GAGVSQSPRYKVTKRGQDVALRCDPISGHVSLYWYRQALGQGPEFLTYFNYEAQQDKSGLPNDRFSAERPEGSISTLTIQRTEQRDSAMYRCASSLVYLASETDTQYFGPGTRLTVL.